This T cell receptor (beta chain) was captured by sequencing in a study of identical twins. With template switching, a universal primer site was added, and the cDNA carried unique molecular identifiers. TCRdb passed the 5' RACE reads through MiXCR, listing each CDR3 protein once. The sample has roughly 1.6 million distinct CDR3 sequences, more than 30% seen once. This CDR3 contains 14 residues. Germline trimming cut 3 bases from V and 5 bases from J; bases unmatched to any gene: 7. Sequenced sample: cord blood. The TCR comes from a newborn girl in good health. This chain links TRBV12-3 or TRBV12-4 with TRBJ2-7; TRBD2 aligns across 7 bases. In DNA form, the CDR3 reads TGTGCCAGCAGTTTGGGTCGGGAGGTCGACGAGCAGTACTTC. Protein product: CASSLGREVDEQYF.